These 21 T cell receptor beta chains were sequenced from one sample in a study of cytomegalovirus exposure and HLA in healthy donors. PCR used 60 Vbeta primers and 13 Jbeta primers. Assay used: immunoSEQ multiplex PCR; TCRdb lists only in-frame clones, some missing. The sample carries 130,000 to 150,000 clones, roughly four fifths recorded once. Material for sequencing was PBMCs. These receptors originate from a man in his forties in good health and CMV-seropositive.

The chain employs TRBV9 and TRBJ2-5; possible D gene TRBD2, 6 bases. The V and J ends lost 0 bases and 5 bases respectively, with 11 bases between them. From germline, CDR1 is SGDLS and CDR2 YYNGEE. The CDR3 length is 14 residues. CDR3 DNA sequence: TGTGCCAGCAGCGTAGCTGGAGGGGAGGAGACCCAGTACTTC. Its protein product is CASSVAGGEETQYF.

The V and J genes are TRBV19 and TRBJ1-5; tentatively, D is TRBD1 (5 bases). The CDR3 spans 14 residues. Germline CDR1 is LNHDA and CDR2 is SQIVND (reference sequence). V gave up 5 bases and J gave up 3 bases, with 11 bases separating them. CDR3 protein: CASSRRDPNQPQHF. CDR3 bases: TGTGCCAGTAGTCGGCGGGACCCCAATCAGCCCCAGCATTTT. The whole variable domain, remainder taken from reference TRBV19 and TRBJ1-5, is DGGITQSPKYLFRKEGQNVTLSCEQNLNHDAMYWYRQDPGQGLRLIYYSQIVNDFQKGDIAEGYSVSREKKESFPLTVTSAQKNPTAFYLCASSRRDPNQPQHFGDGTRLSIL.

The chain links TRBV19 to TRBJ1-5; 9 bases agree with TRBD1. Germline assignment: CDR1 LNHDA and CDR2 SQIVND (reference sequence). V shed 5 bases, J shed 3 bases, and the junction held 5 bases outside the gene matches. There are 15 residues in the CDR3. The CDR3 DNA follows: TGTGCCAGTAGTCCGACAGGGGGGACCAATCAGCCCCAGCATTTT. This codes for CASSPTGGTNQPQHF.

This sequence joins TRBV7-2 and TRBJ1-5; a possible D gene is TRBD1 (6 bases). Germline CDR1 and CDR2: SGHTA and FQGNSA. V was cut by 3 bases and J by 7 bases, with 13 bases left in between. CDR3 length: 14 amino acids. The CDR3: CASSFYRDGQPQHF. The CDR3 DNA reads TGTGCCAGCAGCTTCTACAGGGACGGGCAGCCCCAGCATTTT. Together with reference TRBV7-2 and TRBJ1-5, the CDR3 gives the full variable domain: GAGVSQSPSNKVTEKGKDVELRCDPISGHTALYWYRQSLGQGLEFLIYFQGNSAPDKSGLPSDRFSAERTGGSVSTLTIQRTQQEDSAVYLCASSFYRDGQPQHFGDGTRLSIL.

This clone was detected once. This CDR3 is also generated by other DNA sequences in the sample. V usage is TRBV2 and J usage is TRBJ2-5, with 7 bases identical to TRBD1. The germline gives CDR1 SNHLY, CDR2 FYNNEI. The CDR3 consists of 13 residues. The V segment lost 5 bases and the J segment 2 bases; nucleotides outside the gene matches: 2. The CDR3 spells CASSRDRQETQYF. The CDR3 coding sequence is TGTGCCAGCAGTAGGGACAGACAAGAGACCCAGTACTTC.

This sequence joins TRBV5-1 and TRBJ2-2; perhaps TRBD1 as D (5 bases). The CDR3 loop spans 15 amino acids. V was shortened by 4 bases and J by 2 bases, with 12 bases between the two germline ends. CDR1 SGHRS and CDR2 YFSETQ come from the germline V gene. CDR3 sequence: CASSLGAPNTGELFF. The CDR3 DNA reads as TGCGCCAGCAGCCTAGGGGCCCCAAACACCGGGGAGCTGTTTTTT.

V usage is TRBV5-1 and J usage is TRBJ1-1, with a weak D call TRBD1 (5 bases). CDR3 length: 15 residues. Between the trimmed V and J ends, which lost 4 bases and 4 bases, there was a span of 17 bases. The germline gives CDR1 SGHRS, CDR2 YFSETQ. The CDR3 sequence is CASSPVDRGFTEAFF. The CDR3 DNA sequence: TGCGCCAGCAGCCCTGTTGATCGGGGGTTCACTGAAGCTTTCTTT. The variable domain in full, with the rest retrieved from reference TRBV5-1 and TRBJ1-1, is KAGVTQTPRYLIKTRGQQVTLSCSPISGHRSVSWYQQTPGQGLQFLFEYFSETQRNKGNFPGRFSGRQFSNSRSEMNVSTLELGDSALYLCASSPVDRGFTEAFFGQGTRLTVV.

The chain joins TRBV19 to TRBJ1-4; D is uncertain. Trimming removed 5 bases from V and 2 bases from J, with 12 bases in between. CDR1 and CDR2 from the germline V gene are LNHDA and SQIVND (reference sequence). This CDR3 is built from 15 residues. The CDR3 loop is CASSAAGATNEKLFF. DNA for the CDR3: TGTGCCAGTAGTGCCGCGGGCGCGACTAATGAAAAACTGTTTTTT.

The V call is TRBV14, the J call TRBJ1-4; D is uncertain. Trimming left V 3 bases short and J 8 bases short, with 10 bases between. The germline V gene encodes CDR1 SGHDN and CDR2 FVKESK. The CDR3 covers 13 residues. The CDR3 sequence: CASSHPAGEKLFF. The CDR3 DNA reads TGTGCCAGCAGCCACCCTGCCGGGGAAAAACTGTTTTTT.

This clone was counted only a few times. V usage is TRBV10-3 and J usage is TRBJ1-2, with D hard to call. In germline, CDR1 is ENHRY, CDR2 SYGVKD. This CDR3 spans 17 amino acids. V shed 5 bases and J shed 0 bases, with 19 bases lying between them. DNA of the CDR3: TGTGCCATCAGTCTTGACTCTGCCGCCTACCCTAACTATGGCTACACCTTC. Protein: CAISLDSAAYPNYGYTF.

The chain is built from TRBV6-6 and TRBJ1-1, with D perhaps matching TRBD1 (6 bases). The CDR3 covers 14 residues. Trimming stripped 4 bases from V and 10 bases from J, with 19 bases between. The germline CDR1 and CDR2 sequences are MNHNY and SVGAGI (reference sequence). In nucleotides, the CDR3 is TGTGCCAGCAGTTTCCCCGGGGGGGCCTTGGGAGCTTTCTTT. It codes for CASSFPGGALGAFF.

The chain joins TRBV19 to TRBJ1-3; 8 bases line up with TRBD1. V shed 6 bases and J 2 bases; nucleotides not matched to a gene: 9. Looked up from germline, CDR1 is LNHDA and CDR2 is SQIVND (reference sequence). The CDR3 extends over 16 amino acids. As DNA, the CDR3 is TGTGCCAGTAGAAAAACGACAGGGGTGACTGGAAACACCATATATTTT. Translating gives CASRKTTGVTGNTIYF.

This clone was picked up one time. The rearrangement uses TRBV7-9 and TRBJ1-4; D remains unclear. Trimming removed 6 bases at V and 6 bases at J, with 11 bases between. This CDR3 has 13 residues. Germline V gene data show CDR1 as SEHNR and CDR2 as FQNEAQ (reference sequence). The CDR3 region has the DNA TGTGCCAGCAGTTCAGGCTGGGATGAAAAACTGTTTTTT. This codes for CASSSGWDEKLFF.

The CDR3 DNA reads TGTGCCAGCAGTCCTCAACAGGTCGCCTCTGACGAGCAGTACTTC. As protein: CASSPQQVASDEQYF. This rearrangement joins TRBV27 to TRBJ2-7; D possibly corresponds to TRBD1 (5 bases). The CDR3 is 15 amino acids. Germline-derived CDR1 and CDR2 are MNHEY and SMNVEV (reference sequence). Trimming stripped 5 bases from V and 5 bases from J, with 19 bases between.

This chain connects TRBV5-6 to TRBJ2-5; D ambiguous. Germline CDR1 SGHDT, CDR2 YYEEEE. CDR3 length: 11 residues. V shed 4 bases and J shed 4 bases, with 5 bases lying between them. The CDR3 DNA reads TGTGCCAGCAGCCGCGGAGAGACCCAGTACTTC. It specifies CASSRGETQYF.

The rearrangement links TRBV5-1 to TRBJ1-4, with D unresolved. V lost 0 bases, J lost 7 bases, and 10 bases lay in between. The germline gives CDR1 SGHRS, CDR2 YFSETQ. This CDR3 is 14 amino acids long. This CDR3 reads CASSLGEIGEKLFF. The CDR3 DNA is TGCGCCAGCAGCTTGGGGGAGATAGGTGAAAAACTGTTTTTT. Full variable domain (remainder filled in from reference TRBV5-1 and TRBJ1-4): KAGVTQTPRYLIKTRGQQVTLSCSPISGHRSVSWYQQTPGQGLQFLFEYFSETQRNKGNFPGRFSGRQFSNSRSEMNVSTLELGDSALYLCASSLGEIGEKLFFGSGTQLSVL.

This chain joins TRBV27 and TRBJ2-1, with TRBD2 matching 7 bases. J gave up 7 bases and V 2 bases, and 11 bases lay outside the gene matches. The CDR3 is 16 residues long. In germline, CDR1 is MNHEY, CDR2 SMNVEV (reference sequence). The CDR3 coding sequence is TGTGCCAGCAGTTTAACTAGCTCGGGGGAGGGGAATGAGCAGTTCTTC. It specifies CASSLTSSGEGNEQFF.

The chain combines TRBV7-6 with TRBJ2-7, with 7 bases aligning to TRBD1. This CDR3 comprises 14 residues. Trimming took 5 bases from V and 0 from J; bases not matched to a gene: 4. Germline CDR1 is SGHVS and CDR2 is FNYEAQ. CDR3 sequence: CASSPGQASYEQYF. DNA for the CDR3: TGTGCCAGCAGCCCTGGACAGGCCTCCTACGAGCAGTACTTC.

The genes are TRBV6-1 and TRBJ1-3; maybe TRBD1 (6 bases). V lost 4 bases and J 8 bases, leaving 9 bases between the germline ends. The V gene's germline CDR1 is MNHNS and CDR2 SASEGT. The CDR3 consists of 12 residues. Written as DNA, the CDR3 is TGTGCCAGCAGTGGGACAGCGGACACCATATATTTT. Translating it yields CASSGTADTIYF.

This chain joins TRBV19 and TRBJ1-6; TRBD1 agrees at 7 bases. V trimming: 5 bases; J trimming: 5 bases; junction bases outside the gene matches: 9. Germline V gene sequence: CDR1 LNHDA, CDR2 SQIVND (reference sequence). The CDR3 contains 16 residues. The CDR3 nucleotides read TGTGCCAGTAGTCCTTGGACAGGTCCGGATAATTCACCCCTCCACTTT. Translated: CASSPWTGPDNSPLHF.

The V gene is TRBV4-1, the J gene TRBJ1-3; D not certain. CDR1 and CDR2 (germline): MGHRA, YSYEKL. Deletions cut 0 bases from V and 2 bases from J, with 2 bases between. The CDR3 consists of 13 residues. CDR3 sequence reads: CASSQDTGNTIYF. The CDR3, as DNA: TGCGCCAGCAGCCAAGATACTGGAAACACCATATATTTT.